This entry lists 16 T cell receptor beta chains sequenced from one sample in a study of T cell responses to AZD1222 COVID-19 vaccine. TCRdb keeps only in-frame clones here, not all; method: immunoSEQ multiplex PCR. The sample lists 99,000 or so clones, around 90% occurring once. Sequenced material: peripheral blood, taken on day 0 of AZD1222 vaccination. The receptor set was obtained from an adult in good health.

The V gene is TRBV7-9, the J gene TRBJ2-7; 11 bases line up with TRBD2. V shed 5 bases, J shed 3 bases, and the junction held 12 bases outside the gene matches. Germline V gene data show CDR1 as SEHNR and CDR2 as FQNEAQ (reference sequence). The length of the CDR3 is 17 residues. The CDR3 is CASSHSSGTSGFYEQYF. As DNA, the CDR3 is TGTGCCAGCAGCCACAGTTCCGGGACTAGCGGATTCTACGAGCAGTACTTC.

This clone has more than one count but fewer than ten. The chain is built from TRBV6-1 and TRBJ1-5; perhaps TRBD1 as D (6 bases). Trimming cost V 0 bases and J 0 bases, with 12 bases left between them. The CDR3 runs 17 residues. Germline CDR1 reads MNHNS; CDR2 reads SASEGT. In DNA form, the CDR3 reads TGTGCCAGCAGTGAAGCGCTGGGGGCTTATAGCAATCAGCCCCAGCATTTT. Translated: CASSEALGAYSNQPQHF.

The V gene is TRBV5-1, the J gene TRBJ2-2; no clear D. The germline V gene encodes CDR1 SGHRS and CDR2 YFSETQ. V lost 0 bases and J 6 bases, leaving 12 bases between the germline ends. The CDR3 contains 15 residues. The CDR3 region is CASSLANGLAGELFF. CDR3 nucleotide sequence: TGCGCCAGCAGCTTGGCCAATGGATTAGCCGGGGAGCTGTTTTTT. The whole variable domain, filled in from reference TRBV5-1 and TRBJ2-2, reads KAGVTQTPRYLIKTRGQQVTLSCSPISGHRSVSWYQQTPGQGLQFLFEYFSETQRNKGNFPGRFSGRQFSNSRSEMNVSTLELGDSALYLCASSLANGLAGELFFGEGSRLTVL.

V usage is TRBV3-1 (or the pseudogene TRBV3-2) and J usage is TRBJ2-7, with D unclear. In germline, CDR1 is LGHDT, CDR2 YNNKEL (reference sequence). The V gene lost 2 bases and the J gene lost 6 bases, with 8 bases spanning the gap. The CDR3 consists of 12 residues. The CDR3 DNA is TGTGCCAGCAGCCAATTAGCTGGCGAGCAGTACTTC. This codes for CASSQLAGEQYF.

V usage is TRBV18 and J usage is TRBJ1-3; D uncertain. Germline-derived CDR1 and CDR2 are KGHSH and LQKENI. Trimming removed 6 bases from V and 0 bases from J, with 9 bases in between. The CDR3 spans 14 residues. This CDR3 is CASSPADSGNTIYF. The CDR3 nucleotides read TGTGCCAGCTCGCCAGCTGACTCTGGAAACACCATATATTTT. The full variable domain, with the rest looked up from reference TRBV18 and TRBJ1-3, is NAGVMQNPRHLVRRRGQEARLRCSPMKGHSHVYWYRQLPEEGLKFMVYLQKENIIDESGMPKERFSAEFPKEGPSILRIQQVVRGDSAAYFCASSPADSGNTIYFGEGSWLTVV.

CDR3 in DNA: TGCGCCAGCAGCTTCGGGTCTTCTTGGAACACCGGGGAGCTGTTTTTT. Protein product: CASSFGSSWNTGELFF. V and J are TRBV5-1 and TRBJ2-2; D gene unclear. Trimming left V 2 bases short and J 1 base short, with 12 bases between. This CDR3 spans 16 amino acids. Germline assignment: CDR1 SGHRS and CDR2 YFSETQ. Using reference TRBV5-1 and TRBJ2-2 for the parts outside the CDR3, the full variable domain is KAGVTQTPRYLIKTRGQQVTLSCSPISGHRSVSWYQQTPGQGLQFLFEYFSETQRNKGNFPGRFSGRQFSNSRSEMNVSTLELGDSALYLCASSFGSSWNTGELFFGEGSRLTVL.

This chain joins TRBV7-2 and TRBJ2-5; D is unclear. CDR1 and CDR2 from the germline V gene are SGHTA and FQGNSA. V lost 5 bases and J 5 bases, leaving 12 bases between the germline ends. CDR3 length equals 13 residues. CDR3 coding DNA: TGTGCCAGCAGCATAACGACAATTGAGACCCAGTACTTC. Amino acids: CASSITTIETQYF.

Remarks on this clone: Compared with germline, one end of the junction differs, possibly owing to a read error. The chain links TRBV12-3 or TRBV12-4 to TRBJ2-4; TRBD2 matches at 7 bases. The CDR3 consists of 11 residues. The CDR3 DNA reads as TGTGCCAGCAGTAGCCGGGGGGTAAGGGACTTC. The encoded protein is CASSSRGVRDF.

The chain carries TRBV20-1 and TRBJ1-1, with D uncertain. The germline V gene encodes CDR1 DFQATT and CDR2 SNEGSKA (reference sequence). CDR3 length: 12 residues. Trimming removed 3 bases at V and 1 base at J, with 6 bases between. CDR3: CSASGGNTEAFF. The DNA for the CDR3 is TGCAGTGCTAGTGGAGGGAACACTGAAGCTTTCTTT.

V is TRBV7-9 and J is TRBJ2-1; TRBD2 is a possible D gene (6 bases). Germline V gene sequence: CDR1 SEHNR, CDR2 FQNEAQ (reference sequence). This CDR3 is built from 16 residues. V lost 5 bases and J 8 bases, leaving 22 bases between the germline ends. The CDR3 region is CASSPTGSGRGDEQFF. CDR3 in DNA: TGTGCCAGCAGCCCTACTGGCAGCGGGCGCGGCGATGAGCAGTTCTTC. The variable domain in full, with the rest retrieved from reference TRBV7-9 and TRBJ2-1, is DTGVSQNPRHKITKRGQNVTFRCDPISEHNRLYWYRQTLGQGPEFLTYFQNEAQLEKSRLLSDRFSAERPKGSFSTLEIQRTEQGDSAMYLCASSPTGSGRGDEQFFGPGTRLTVL.

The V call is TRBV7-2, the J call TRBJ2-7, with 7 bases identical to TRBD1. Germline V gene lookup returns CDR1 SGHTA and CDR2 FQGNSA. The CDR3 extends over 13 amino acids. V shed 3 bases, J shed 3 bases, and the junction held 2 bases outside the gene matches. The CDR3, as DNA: TGTGCCAGCAGCTTTGACAGGGACTACGAGCAGTACTTC. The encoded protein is CASSFDRDYEQYF.

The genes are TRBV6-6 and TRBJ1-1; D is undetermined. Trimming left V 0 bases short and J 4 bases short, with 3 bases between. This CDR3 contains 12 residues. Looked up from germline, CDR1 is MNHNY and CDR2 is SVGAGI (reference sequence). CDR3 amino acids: CASSYSITEAFF. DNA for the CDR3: TGTGCCAGCAGTTACTCCATCACTGAAGCTTTCTTT.

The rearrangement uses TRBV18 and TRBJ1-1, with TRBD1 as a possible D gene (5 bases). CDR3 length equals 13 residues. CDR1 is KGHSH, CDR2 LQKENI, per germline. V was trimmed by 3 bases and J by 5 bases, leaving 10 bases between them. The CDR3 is CASSPDKMTEAFF. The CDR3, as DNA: TGTGCCAGCTCACCGGACAAAATGACTGAAGCTTTCTTT.

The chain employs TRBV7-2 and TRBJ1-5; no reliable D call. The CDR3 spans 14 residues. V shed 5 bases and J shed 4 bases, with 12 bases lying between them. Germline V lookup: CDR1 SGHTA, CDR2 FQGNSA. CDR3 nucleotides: TGTGCCAGCAGCCCTCAGCTACAAAATCAGCCCCAGCATTTT. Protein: CASSPQLQNQPQHF.

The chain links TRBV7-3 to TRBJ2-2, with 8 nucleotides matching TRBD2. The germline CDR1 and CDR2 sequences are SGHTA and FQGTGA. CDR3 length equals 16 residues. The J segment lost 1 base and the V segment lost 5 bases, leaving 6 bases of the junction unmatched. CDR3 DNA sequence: TGTGCCAGCAGCCCTATAGCGGGATTGAACACCGGGGAGCTGTTTTTT. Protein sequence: CASSPIAGLNTGELFF.

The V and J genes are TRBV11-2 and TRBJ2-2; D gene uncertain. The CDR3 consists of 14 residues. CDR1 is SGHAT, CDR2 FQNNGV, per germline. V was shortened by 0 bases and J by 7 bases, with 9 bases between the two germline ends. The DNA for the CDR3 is TGTGCCAGCAGCTTAGATAACAGACACGGGGAGCTGTTTTTT. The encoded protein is CASSLDNRHGELFF.